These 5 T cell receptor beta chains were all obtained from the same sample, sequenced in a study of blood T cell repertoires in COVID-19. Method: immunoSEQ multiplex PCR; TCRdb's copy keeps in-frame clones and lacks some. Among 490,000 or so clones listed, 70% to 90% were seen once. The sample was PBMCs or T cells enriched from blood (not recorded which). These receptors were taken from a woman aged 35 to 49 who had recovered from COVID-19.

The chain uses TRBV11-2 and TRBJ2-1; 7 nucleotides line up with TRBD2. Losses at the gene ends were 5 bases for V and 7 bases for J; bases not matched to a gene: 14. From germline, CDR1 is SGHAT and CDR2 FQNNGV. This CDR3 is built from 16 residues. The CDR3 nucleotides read TGTGCCAGCAGCGTATCCACTGCGGGGGTGAGGAATGAGCAGTTCTTC. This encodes CASSVSTAGVRNEQFF.

This CDR3 is CASSLRGQGRYEQYF. The CDR3 region has the DNA TGTGCCAGCAGCTTGAGGGGCCAGGGTCGATACGAGCAGTACTTC. This rearrangement joins TRBV5-6 to TRBJ2-7; a possible D gene is TRBD1 (5 bases). Trimming left V 1 base short and J 4 bases short, with 15 bases between. CDR3 length: 15 residues. The germline V gene has CDR1 SGHDT and CDR2 YYEEEE.

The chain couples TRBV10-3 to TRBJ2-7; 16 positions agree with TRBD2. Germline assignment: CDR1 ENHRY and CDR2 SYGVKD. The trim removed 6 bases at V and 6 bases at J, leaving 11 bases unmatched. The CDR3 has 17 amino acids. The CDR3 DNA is TGTGCCATCAGAAGACGGGGACTAGCGGGAGGGCCGGGCGAGCAGTACTTC. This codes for CAIRRRGLAGGPGEQYF.

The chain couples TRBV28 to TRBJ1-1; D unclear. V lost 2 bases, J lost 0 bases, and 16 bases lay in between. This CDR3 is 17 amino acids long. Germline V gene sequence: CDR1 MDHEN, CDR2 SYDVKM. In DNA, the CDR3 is TGTGCCAGCAGTTTAATCGGGGTTGGCAGGATGAACACTGAAGCTTTCTTT. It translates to CASSLIGVGRMNTEAFF.

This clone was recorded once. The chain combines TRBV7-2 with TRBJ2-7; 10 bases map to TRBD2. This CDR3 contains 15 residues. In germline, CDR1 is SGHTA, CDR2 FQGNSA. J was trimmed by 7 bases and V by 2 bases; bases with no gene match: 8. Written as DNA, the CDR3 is TGTGCCAGCAGCTTAAAAGCGGGAGGGGGGAGAGAGCAGTACTTC. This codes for CASSLKAGGGREQYF.